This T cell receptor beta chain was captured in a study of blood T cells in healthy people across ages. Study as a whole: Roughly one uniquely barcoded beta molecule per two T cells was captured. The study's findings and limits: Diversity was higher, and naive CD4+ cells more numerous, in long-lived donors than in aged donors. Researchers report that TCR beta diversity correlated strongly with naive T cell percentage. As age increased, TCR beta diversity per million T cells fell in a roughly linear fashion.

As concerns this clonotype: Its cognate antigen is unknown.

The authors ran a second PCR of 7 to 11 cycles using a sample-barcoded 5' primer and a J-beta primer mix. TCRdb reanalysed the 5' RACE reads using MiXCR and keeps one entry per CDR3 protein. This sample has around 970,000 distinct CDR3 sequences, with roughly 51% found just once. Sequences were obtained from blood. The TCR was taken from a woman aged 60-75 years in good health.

Here the CDR3 reads CAISPYGSGDEQYF. The CDR3 DNA follows: TGTGCCATCAGTCCCTACGGGAGTGGGGACGAGCAGTACTTC. The chain combines TRBV10-3 with TRBJ2-7; D is possibly TRBD2 (6 bases). V was pared by 5 bases and J by 5 bases, with 16 bases between. Germline V gene lookup returns CDR1 ENHRY and CDR2 SYGVKD. The CDR3 runs 14 residues.